Each of the 19 T cell receptor beta chains below was sequenced from the same sample in a study of CD8 T cells in ankylosing spondylitis (dated by TCRdb to about 2017). These TCRs are of unknown antigen specificity. Library prep was done by 5' RACE. TCRdb shows the sequencer as Illumina HiSeq 2500. Using fastp at Q25 and MiXCR, TCRdb reprocessed the public reads and kept productive beta chains. Duplicate CDR3 protein sequences are folded into a single record with the most common DNA and genes. The sample contains about 840,000 distinct CDR3 sequences, about 12% of them found a single time. Clones ranked in the top ten supply 0.51% of the sample. Results and caveats for the whole study, not just this receptor: Blood from ankylosing spondylitis patients appeared to be characterized by a TCR beta motif composed of about 8 highly homologous amino acid variants.

The sample comprised blood, either unsorted or a sorted T cell fraction (not recorded which). The origin of the receptors is a male donor with ankylosing spondylitis.

Here the CDR3 DNA reads TGTGCCAGCAGCTTAGCGCGTACATTGGAGACCCAGTACTTC. The encoded protein is CASSLARTLETQYF. The V call is TRBV7-8, the J call TRBJ2-5; D gene ambiguous. The germline CDR1 and CDR2 sequences are SGHVS and FQNEAQ. The CDR3 contains 14 residues. Trimming took off 0 bases at V and 5 bases at J, with 10 bases between the two ends.

This clonotype appeared many times. The chain uses TRBV20-1 and TRBJ2-3; D is perhaps TRBD2 (6 bases). The V gene lost 5 bases and the J gene lost 4 bases, with 16 bases spanning the gap. The CDR3 contains 14 residues. CDR1 DFQATT and CDR2 SNEGSKA come from the germline V gene (reference sequence). CDR3 sequence (DNA): TGCAGTGCTGCTAGCGATCGGGGTCCAGATACGCAGTATTTT. Its protein is CSAASDRGPDTQYF.

This clonotype was counted at least ten times. The chain combines TRBV11-2 with TRBJ2-5; D possibly corresponds to TRBD1 (6 bases). Trimming took off 10 bases at V and 4 bases at J, with 13 bases between the two ends. Germline CDR1 SGHAT, CDR2 FQNNGV. This CDR3 has 12 residues. CDR3 in DNA: TGTGCCACTCAGAGGGGGAGAGAGACCCAGTACTTC. Its protein is CATQRGRETQYF.

The rearrangement uses TRBV5-6 and TRBJ2-3; D unclear. CDR1 is SGHDT and CDR2 is YYEEEE in the germline V gene. The V and J ends lost 4 bases and 0 bases respectively, with 12 bases between them. The CDR3 runs 15 residues. The CDR3 loop reads CASSHTHPSTDTQYF. Written as DNA, the CDR3 is TGTGCCAGCAGCCACACACATCCTAGCACAGATACGCAGTATTTT.

CDR3 sequence: CASSQDYQAGAGDTQYF. For the CDR3, the DNA is TGCGCCAGCAGCCAAGATTATCAGGCGGGAGCAGGAGATACGCAGTATTTT. V gene TRBV4-3 combines with J gene TRBJ2-3, with 7 bases matching TRBD2. From germline, CDR1 is LGHNA and CDR2 YSLEER. Trimming at V came to 0 bases and at J to 5 bases, leaving 11 bases not matched to a gene. The length of the CDR3 is 17 residues.

In this sample, this clonotype turned up many times. The chain couples TRBV7-2 to TRBJ2-7; 8 bases are a match to TRBD1. The V and J ends lost 4 bases and 9 bases, in that order; junction bases with no gene match: 2. This CDR3 is built from 11 residues. The germline V gene encodes CDR1 SGHTA and CDR2 FQGNSA. The CDR3 is CASSSGGVQYF. CDR3 bases: TGTGCCAGCAGCTCAGGGGGCGTGCAGTACTTC.

This clonotype was found many times. The V and J genes are TRBV20-1 and TRBJ2-3; D remains ambiguous. V lost 4 bases to trimming and J lost 8 bases, with 10 bases between them. The CDR3 has 11 amino acids. CDR1 DFQATT and CDR2 SNEGSKA come from the germline V gene (reference sequence). The CDR3 coding sequence is TGCAGTGCTAAGGGAATCGGTACGCAGTATTTT. Translating it yields CSAKGIGTQYF.

The chain couples TRBV5-1 to TRBJ2-1; 9 nucleotides line up with TRBD1. Germline V gives CDR1 SGHRS, CDR2 YFSETQ. The CDR3 loop spans 13 amino acids. V lost 0 bases and J lost 15; bases outside the gene matches: 7. CDR3 loop: CASSLGGTGRLFF. As DNA, the CDR3 is TGCGCCAGCAGCTTGGGGGGGACAGGGCGCCTGTTCTTC.

This clonotype has more than one count but fewer than ten. The rearrangement joins TRBV20-1 to TRBJ1-2; 9 bases agree with TRBD1. V dropped 6 bases and J dropped 8; count of bases not matched to a gene: 7. The CDR3 spans 12 residues. Germline CDR1 is DFQATT and CDR2 is SNEGSKA (reference sequence). Here the CDR3 DNA reads TGCAGTGCCCTGAGGACAGGGGAAGGCTACACCTTC. It is translated as CSALRTGEGYTF.

This clonotype was picked up one time. The chain employs TRBV4-3 and TRBJ1-4, with no clear D. Trimming stripped 0 bases from V and 4 bases from J, with 15 bases between. Germline CDR1 reads LGHNA; CDR2 reads YSLEER. This CDR3 comprises 17 residues. DNA of the CDR3: TGCGCCAGCAGCCAAGATAGGGCGAACTGGGGTAATGAAAAACTGTTTTTT. Translating it yields CASSQDRANWGNEKLFF.

This clonotype appeared many times. The genes are TRBV29-1 and TRBJ2-1, with 9 bases matching TRBD1. The CDR3 length is 14 residues. After removal of 6 bases from V and 8 bases from J, the junction contained 11 bases not matched to a gene. Germline V gives CDR1 SQVTM, CDR2 ANQGSEA. The CDR3 DNA follows: TGCAGCGTGGATGGTACAGGGGGCAGCGATGAGCAGTTCTTC. As protein: CSVDGTGGSDEQFF.

The rearrangement links TRBV12-3 or TRBV12-4 to TRBJ2-1; D might be TRBD2 (5 bases). Trimming removed 6 bases at V and 0 bases at J, with 15 bases between. The CDR3 spans 16 residues. CDR3 loop: CASSIEGRSSYNEQFF. The CDR3 DNA reads as TGTGCCAGCAGCATCGAGGGCAGGAGCTCCTACAATGAGCAGTTCTTC.

This clonotype was detected many times. The chain recombines TRBV20-1 with TRBJ2-5; no firm D call. The germline gives CDR1 DFQATT, CDR2 SNEGSKA (reference sequence). V was shortened by 6 bases and J by 5 bases, with 19 bases between the two germline ends. This CDR3 region has 14 residues. CDR3 nucleotides: TGCAGTGCCCTCCGGCAGCCTAGTGGGGAGACCCAGTACTTC. It encodes CSALRQPSGETQYF.

V gene TRBV7-3 combines with J gene TRBJ1-1; tentatively, D is TRBD1 (5 bases). The V gene lost 5 bases and the J gene lost 5 bases, with 15 bases spanning the gap. This CDR3 is 14 amino acids long. Germline loops: CDR1 SGHTA, CDR2 FQGTGA. The CDR3 loop reads CASSPTGGWTEAFF. The CDR3 DNA reads TGTGCCAGCAGCCCAACGGGGGGATGGACTGAAGCTTTCTTT. The full variable domain, its missing parts supplied by reference TRBV7-3 and TRBJ1-1, is GAGVSQTPSNKVTEKGKYVELRCDPISGHTALYWYRQSLGQGPEFLIYFQGTGAADDSGLPNDRFFAVRPEGSVSTLKIQRTERGDSAVYLCASSPTGGWTEAFFGQGTRLTVV.

J is TRBJ2-5 and V is TRBV5-1; D perhaps matches TRBD1 (6 bases). Trimming removed 1 base from V and 5 bases from J, with 24 bases in between. The CDR3 length is 18 residues. CDR1 is SGHRS and CDR2 is YFSETQ in the germline V gene. CDR3 nucleotides: TGCGCCAGCAGCTTGCAGGCCGCGATAGGGACACAGGTGGAGACCCAGTACTTC. This translates into CASSLQAAIGTQVETQYF.

CDR3 DNA sequence: TGCGCCAGCAGCTTACAGGGGATCGGAAACACCATATATTTT. Residues: CASSLQGIGNTIYF. The rearrangement uses TRBV5-1 and TRBJ1-3, with TRBD1 matching 7 bases. V was clipped by 2 bases and J by 4 bases; unmatched bases: 3. The CDR3 spans 14 residues. The germline V gene encodes CDR1 SGHRS and CDR2 YFSETQ.

V and J are TRBV20-1 and TRBJ1-4; perhaps TRBD1 as D (5 bases). The germline CDR1 and CDR2 sequences are DFQATT and SNEGSKA (reference sequence). The CDR3 consists of 14 residues. With 5 bases removed from V and 4 bases from J, the gap between germline ends came to 14 bases. CDR3: CSAHRGGINEKLFF. DNA for the CDR3: TGCAGTGCTCATCGCGGGGGGATTAATGAAAAACTGTTTTTT.

The genes are TRBV4-3 and TRBJ1-1; no clear D. CDR3 length: 15 amino acids. CDR1 LGHNA and CDR2 YSLEER come from the germline V gene. V gave up 0 bases and J gave up 1 base, with 9 bases separating them. The CDR3 DNA is TGCGCCAGCAGCCAAGAGCGGCAGTGGAACACTGAAGCTTTCTTT. Its protein product is CASSQERQWNTEAFF.

This clonotype turned up a few times. V gene TRBV15 combines with J gene TRBJ1-2, with D possibly TRBD1 on 6 matching bases. The germline gives CDR1 LNHNV, CDR2 YYDKDF (reference sequence). Deletions cut 8 bases from V and 1 base from J, with 11 bases between. This CDR3 has 13 residues. In nucleotides, the CDR3 is TGTGCCACCTCGGGGGCTAGTAACTATGGCTACACCTTC. Its translation is CATSGASNYGYTF.